This T cell receptor beta chain was recovered during a study of CD8+ T cells in alopecia areata (dated by TCRdb to 2016 to 2018). For the study in its entirety: The treated patients, all with moderate-to-severe alopecia areata, were enrolled in an open-label pilot trial of oral tofacitinib given at 5 to 10 mg twice daily. Clonality in the scalp was compared among normal scalp (n=4), patchy alopecia areata scalp (n=8), and alopecia totalis/universalis scalp (n=8). Scalp tissue and sorted CD4+ and CD8+ peripheral blood T cells from patchy and totalis/universalis alopecia areata patients and from healthy controls were covered by human TCRbeta sequencing. Tofacitinib was given for 6 to 18 months, followed by 6 months of follow-up off drug to assess delayed response and recurrence. In treated patients, disease severity was measured using the SALT score, which gives the percentage of scalp surface area affected. Biopsies were taken from tofacitinib-treated patients at baseline and again at 4 and 24 weeks into treatment, and several of those patients also had a later scalp biopsy. The RNA source kit depended on sample type: the PAXgene miRNA kit for fixed scalp, the miRNeasy kit for PBMCs, and the RNeasy kit for mouse skin. immunoSEQ multiplex PCR using 35 Vbeta forward primers and 13 Jbeta reverse primers was used to amplify TCRbeta CDR3 regions. The study used high-throughput TCRbeta sequencing to examine T cell clonal expansion in alopecia areata, in both the C3H/HeJ mouse model and human patients.

Taken with the paper, the label for treatment or condition translates to: oral pan-JAK inhibitor, 5-10 mg twice daily. Lesional scalp punch biopsies and peripheral blood were collected from alopecia areata patients. PBMCs were isolated by density centrifugation and stained for CD3, CD4 and CD8, and CD4+ and CD8+ T cells were sorted on a FACSAria. Beyond this particular receptor, the publication reports: Shared TCR sequences between patients were less evident than in mice, which may be partly attributable to HLA diversity in the patient population. Tofacitinib significantly lowered scalp clonality and the number of expanded CD8+ clones among the top 100 scalp clones. Compared with normal scalp, lesional scalp, particularly in alopecia totalis/universalis, had higher clonality and more expanded CD8+ clones, which suggests antigenic drive. Scalp TCR repertoire analysis is complicated because resident alphabeta T cells in normal human skin are also sequenced, whereas mouse skin is dominated by gammadelta T cells. During tofacitinib treatment, many expanded lesional clones stuck around in both scalp and blood, and this persistence may partly explain why relapse happens after treatment is stopped. Because the treated cohort was small and had only one nonresponder, larger studies are needed to examine links between baseline CD8+ expansion and response.

The protocol used for the library was the immunoSEQ multiplex PCR assay. RNA was extracted from all samples and reverse transcribed into cDNA, which served as template for TCR sequencing. SuperScript III was used for first-strand cDNA synthesis, primed with a 2:1 mix of oligo-dT and random hexamers. A synthetic immune receptor repertoire was used to assess amplification bias, and residual bias was removed computationally. The source study handled its data this way. Raw reads were preprocessed to remove errors, and CDR3 was defined according to IMGT conventions as the region from the conserved cysteine to phenylalanine. Clonality was computed by normalizing Shannon entropy by log2 of the number of productive unique TCRs and subtracting the result from 1. Whether each scalp clone was CD4 or CD8 was inferred by checking scalp TCRbeta sequences against the CD4 and CD8 repertoires from sorted blood. TCRdb retrieved this table from immuneACCESS and kept in-frame rearrangements only. Not all clones are present; in checked studies, unresolved V genes account for under half, and no reason is known for the remainder. That table gives V, J and clone size, and the DNA gave D and trimming. The sample records about 270,000 clones, around 64% of which are singletons. Around 0.92% of the sample is held by the ten biggest clonotypes.

This clone has more than one count but fewer than ten. Its antigen target is currently unknown. There are no base qualities to consult, and no much larger clone falls within one base. The TCR originated in a human donor with alopecia areata. Specimen: CD4+ T cells sorted from blood, collected between weeks 51 and 54, from a patient treated with tofacitinib.

The DNA sequence is given as TGTGCCCAGGGGGGGTGGACTGAAGCTTTCTTT. Translated, it gives CAQGGWTEAFF. Recombination joined TRBV30 with TRBJ1-1; 7 bases in between match TRBD1. CDR1 and CDR2, per the germline V gene (reference sequence), are GTSNPN and SVGIG. Including cysteine and phenylalanine, the CDR3 has 11 amino acids. CDR3 DNA is the only sequence kept; it has 33 bases, read in frame from the first base. For this chain, trimming is 8 bases at the V end and 5 bases at the J end, and the number of junction bases without a gene match is 5.